These 31 T cell receptor beta chains originate from one sample sequenced in a study of beta chain features in type 1 diabetes. General study findings and limits: Researchers report that Type 1 diabetes patients had moderately but significantly shorter TCRB CDR3s across all four CD4+ subsets.

The antigens for these receptors are not known. The isolated RNA, all of it, was reverse transcribed, so expressed TCRB transcripts were what got sequenced. TCRdb's copy holds only in-frame clones and misses some; the assay was immunoSEQ multiplex PCR. This repertoire shows some 240,000 clones, around 16% found once; its top ten account for 0.085%. The sequencing sample was made of naive CD4+ T cells from blood. All receptors come from a man aged 25-45 years with type 1 diabetes.

A few counts support this clone. This chain uses TRBV15 with TRBJ2-7; 8 bases are a match to TRBD1. In germline, CDR1 is LNHNV, CDR2 YYDKDF (reference sequence). This CDR3 has 14 amino acids. Trimming at V came to 3 bases and at J to 5 bases, leaving 6 bases not matched to a gene. This CDR3 reads CATSRDRAGDEQYF. The DNA for the CDR3 is TGTGCCACCAGCAGGGACAGGGCGGGTGACGAGCAGTACTTC.

The rearrangement uses TRBV30 and TRBJ1-4; TRBD1 aligns across 7 bases. The length of the CDR3 is 14 residues. With V trimmed by 4 bases and J by 10 bases, 12 bases remained unmatched. CDR1 is GTSNPN and CDR2 is SVGIG in the germline V gene (reference sequence). DNA for the CDR3: TGTGCCTGGAATCAAGCCAGGGGGTTAGGAAAACTGTTTTTT. Translated: CAWNQARGLGKLFF.

The genes are TRBV7-9 and TRBJ2-7, with D maybe TRBD2 (6 bases). Germline V gives CDR1 SEHNR, CDR2 FQNEAQ (reference sequence). The CDR3 consists of 14 residues. V was cut by 7 bases and J by 1 base, with 14 bases left in between. CDR3 nucleotide sequence: TGTGCCAGCACCCGCTCGGGAGAATCCTACGAGCAGTACTTC. Translation gives CASTRSGESYEQYF. Variable domain in full (rest from reference TRBV7-9 and TRBJ2-7): DTGVSQNPRHKITKRGQNVTFRCDPISEHNRLYWYRQTLGQGPEFLTYFQNEAQLEKSRLLSDRFSAERPKGSFSTLEIQRTEQGDSAMYLCASTRSGESYEQYFGPGTRLTVT.

The genes are TRBV2 and TRBJ2-7, with TRBD1 matching over 8 bases. This CDR3 is built from 15 residues. Unmatched junction bases numbered 4, after V lost 3 bases and J lost 0 bases. Germline V lookup: CDR1 SNHLY, CDR2 FYNNEI. CDR3 in amino acids: CASSDGQGSSYEQYF. The DNA of the CDR3 is TGTGCCAGCAGTGATGGACAGGGAAGCTCCTACGAGCAGTACTTC.

This clone was observed once. The chain links TRBV30 to TRBJ2-5; the D is unclear. V was cut by 3 bases and J by 5 bases, with 13 bases left in between. This CDR3 has 13 amino acids. Germline V gives CDR1 GTSNPN, CDR2 SVGIG (reference sequence). This chain's CDR3 is CAWRAILGETQYF. The CDR3, as DNA: TGTGCCTGGAGGGCCATATTGGGGGAGACCCAGTACTTC.

The J gene is TRBJ2-1, the V gene TRBV5-1, with 13 bases lining up with TRBD2. The CDR3 length is 17 residues. Germline values: CDR1 SGHRS, CDR2 YFSETQ. V shed 2 bases, J shed 4 bases, and the junction held 6 bases outside the gene matches. The CDR3 DNA follows: TGCGCCAGCAGCTTAGGGACTAGCGGGGCCCAATACAATGAGCAGTTCTTC. Translated, it gives CASSLGTSGAQYNEQFF.

This clone was counted between two and nine times. CDR3 loop: CATSRDNEETQYF. Written as DNA, the CDR3 is TGTGCCACCAGCAGAGATAATGAAGAGACCCAGTACTTC. This chain links TRBV15 with TRBJ2-5, with D unclear. Looked up from germline, CDR1 is LNHNV and CDR2 is YYDKDF (reference sequence). The length of the CDR3 is 13 residues. V gave up 0 bases and J gave up 3 bases, with 5 bases separating them.

V gene TRBV28 combines with J gene TRBJ1-1, with D possibly matching TRBD1 (6 bases). The CDR3 is made up of 15 amino acids. V lost 4 bases and J 5 bases, leaving 17 bases between the germline ends. Germline loops: CDR1 MDHEN, CDR2 SYDVKM. As DNA, the CDR3 is TGTGCCAGCAGTTCGTGGGGGCAGGGAGGTACTGAAGCTTTCTTT. As protein: CASSSWGQGGTEAFF.

This chain connects TRBV27 to TRBJ2-7; D is undetermined. The CDR3 has 14 residues. Per germline, CDR1 MNHEY and CDR2 SMNVEV (reference sequence). Trimming removed 5 bases at V and 2 bases at J, with 13 bases between. This CDR3 reads CASSPTPYAYEQYF. CDR3 DNA: TGTGCCAGCAGTCCGACTCCGTATGCCTACGAGCAGTACTTC.

This clone came up a few times. The chain has TRBV6-5 and TRBJ2-1, with D possibly TRBD1 on 6 matching bases. This CDR3 contains 15 residues. V lost 7 bases and J lost 0, with 13 bases in between. The germline CDR1 and CDR2 sequences are MNHEY and SVGAGI. The CDR3 sequence: CASMDSYSSYNEQFF. In nucleotides, the CDR3 is TGTGCCAGCATGGACAGTTATAGCTCCTACAATGAGCAGTTCTTC.

This clone turned up a few times. V gene TRBV7-2 combines with J gene TRBJ2-5; D remains ambiguous. The V end was cut by 2 bases, the J end by 2 bases, with 6 bases between. The CDR3 consists of 13 residues. Germline CDR1 SGHTA, CDR2 FQGNSA. The CDR3 loop reads CASSLLRQETQYF. The CDR3 bases are TGTGCCAGCAGCTTACTTCGACAAGAGACCCAGTACTTC.

This clone was found a few times. The chain combines TRBV27 with TRBJ2-6; either TRBD1 or TRBD2 may fit D (5 bases each). Looked up from germline, CDR1 is MNHEY and CDR2 is SMNVEV (reference sequence). CDR3 length equals 15 residues. V was clipped by 2 bases and J by 1 base, with 6 bases between them. In DNA form, the CDR3 reads TGTGCCAGCAGTTTAGAGGGGTCTGGGGCCAACGTCCTGACTTTC. Protein sequence: CASSLEGSGANVLTF.

This clone was seen a few times. V usage is TRBV30 and J usage is TRBJ2-3; 9 bases fit TRBD2. Looked up from germline, CDR1 is GTSNPN and CDR2 is SVGIG (reference sequence). V dropped 2 bases and J dropped 5; count of bases not matched to a gene: 5. The CDR3 consists of 14 residues. The CDR3 sequence: CAWSWGLAVDTQYF. CDR3 in DNA: TGTGCCTGGAGTTGGGGACTAGCAGTAGATACGCAGTATTTT.

V and J are TRBV11-2 and TRBJ2-3; possible D gene TRBD1, 6 bases. The CDR3 loop spans 16 amino acids. Germline V gives CDR1 SGHAT, CDR2 FQNNGV. The V end was cut by 1 base, the J end by 0 bases, with 11 bases between. The CDR3 DNA is TGTGCCAGCAGCTTAGTCCTACAGGGTAGCACAGATACGCAGTATTTT. This sequence encodes CASSLVLQGSTDTQYF. Supplemented by reference TRBV11-2 and TRBJ2-3, the full variable domain reads EAGVAQSPRYKIIEKRQSVAFWCNPISGHATLYWYQQILGQGPKLLIQFQNNGVVDDSQLPKDRFSAERLKGVDSTLKIQPAKLEDSAVYLCASSLVLQGSTDTQYFGPGTRLTVL.

This clone was observed a handful of times. The rearrangement links TRBV9 to TRBJ1-5, with no clear D. Trimming removed 1 base at V and 1 base at J, with 3 bases between. The CDR3 sequence is 13 residues long. CDR1 is SGDLS, CDR2 YYNGEE, per germline. CDR3 in amino acids: CASSVRSNQPQHF. CDR3 DNA: TGTGCCAGCAGCGTAAGGAGCAATCAGCCCCAGCATTTT.

About this clone itself: Other DNA sequences of this sample code for an identical CDR3. This sequence joins TRBV29-1 and TRBJ2-7, with D unresolved. Germline loops: CDR1 SQVTM, CDR2 ANQGSEA. The CDR3 consists of 13 residues. Trimming shortened V by 4 bases and J by 1 base, and 11 bases separated the two germline ends. CDR3: CSVGRRLSYEQYF. The CDR3 DNA sequence: TGCAGCGTTGGACGCCGACTTTCCTACGAGCAGTACTTC.

J is TRBJ1-5 and V is TRBV18, with D unclear. V lost 3 bases, J lost 5 bases, and 14 bases lay in between. CDR1 and CDR2 (germline): KGHSH, LQKENI. This CDR3 has 15 amino acids. The CDR3 coding sequence is TGTGCCAGCTCACCTCTGGGTGGTCAATATCAGCCCCAGCATTTT. This encodes CASSPLGGQYQPQHF.

V and J are TRBV29-1 and TRBJ2-1; TRBD2 aligns across 10 bases. V shed 2 bases and J 10 bases; nucleotides not matched to a gene: 5. The CDR3 is made up of 13 amino acids. Germline-derived CDR1 and CDR2 are SQVTM and ANQGSEA. The CDR3 loop is CSVEFTSGTEQFF. CDR3 in DNA: TGCAGCGTTGAATTTACTAGCGGGACGGAGCAGTTCTTC.

The gene calls are TRBV9 and TRBJ2-5; 9 positions match TRBD2. The CDR3 runs 15 residues. V shed 0 bases, J shed 5 bases, and the junction held 5 bases outside the gene matches. Germline CDR1 is SGDLS and CDR2 is YYNGEE. CDR3 sequence reads: CASSVVTSGQETQYF. In DNA, the CDR3 is TGTGCCAGCAGCGTAGTAACTAGCGGGCAGGAGACCCAGTACTTC.

There are a few counts of this clone. The chain employs TRBV10-3 and TRBJ2-5; no clear D gene. CDR3 length: 15 amino acids. The germline gives CDR1 ENHRY, CDR2 SYGVKD. V lost 3 bases and J 2 bases, leaving 13 bases between the germline ends. Here the CDR3 reads CAISDIGRRQETQYF. In DNA, the CDR3 is TGTGCCATCAGTGATATTGGGCGGAGACAAGAGACCCAGTACTTC.

This clone has more than one count but fewer than ten. The chain employs TRBV7-8 and TRBJ2-5; possibly TRBD1 for D (5 bases). V lost 3 bases to trimming and J lost 7 bases, with 18 bases between them. Germline CDR1 is SGHVS and CDR2 is FQNEAQ. The CDR3 has 15 amino acids. CDR3 in DNA: TGTGCCAGCAGCTTTCTAGGGGCCCGTTTGGGGACCCAGTACTTC. It translates to CASSFLGARLGTQYF.

A few counts support this clone. This chain uses TRBV9 with TRBJ2-3, with D perhaps TRBD1 or TRBD2 (6 bases each). The CDR3 is made up of 15 amino acids. The V and J ends lost 6 bases and 0 bases respectively, with 14 bases between them. Germline assignment: CDR1 SGDLS and CDR2 YYNGEE. The CDR3 sequence: CASTEGGTSTDTQYF. The CDR3 DNA follows: TGTGCCAGCACCGAGGGGGGTACTAGCACAGATACGCAGTATTTT.

This clone came up a few times. The chain recombines TRBV29-1 with TRBJ2-7; D is possibly TRBD2 (5 bases). The CDR3 has 13 amino acids. Germline assignment: CDR1 SQVTM and CDR2 ANQGSEA. Trimming removed 4 bases from V and 2 bases from J, with 12 bases in between. The CDR3 nucleotides read TGCAGCGTTGCACAGCGGAACACCTACGAGCAGTACTTC. Its protein product is CSVAQRNTYEQYF.

This clone was seen only a few times. The chain recombines TRBV7-9 with TRBJ2-3; 8 positions agree with TRBD2. The CDR3 length is 16 residues. Per the germline V gene, CDR1 is SEHNR and CDR2 is FQNEAQ (reference sequence). V shed 3 bases and J 1 base; nucleotides not matched to a gene: 6. CDR3 residues: CASSFWAGGGTDTQYF. The CDR3 DNA sequence: TGTGCCAGCAGCTTTTGGGCGGGAGGAGGCACAGATACGCAGTATTTT.

The V and J genes are TRBV30 and TRBJ1-4, with D hard to call. This CDR3 is 11 amino acids long. V was shortened by 3 bases and J by 7 bases, with 6 bases between the two germline ends. Germline-derived CDR1 and CDR2 are GTSNPN and SVGIG (reference sequence). CDR3 sequence: CAWSGSEKLFF. The CDR3 region has the DNA TGTGCCTGGAGCGGGAGTGAAAAACTGTTTTTT.

The J gene is TRBJ2-7, the V gene TRBV7-2; tentative D call: TRBD2 (5 bases). Germline CDR1 and CDR2: SGHTA and FQGNSA. The CDR3 has 13 residues. With 2 bases removed from V and 7 bases from J, the gap between germline ends came to 12 bases. This chain's CDR3 is CASSLWESREQYF. In DNA form, the CDR3 reads TGTGCCAGCAGCTTATGGGAGTCTAGAGAGCAGTACTTC.

The chain has TRBV4-1 and TRBJ1-2; possibly TRBD1 for D (6 bases). CDR1 is MGHRA, CDR2 YSYEKL, per germline. This CDR3 has 15 residues. Trimming left V 0 bases short and J 4 bases short, with 12 bases between. In nucleotides, the CDR3 is TGCGCCAGCAGCCAAGATCCCGGACAGTCCTATGGCTACACCTTC. This encodes CASSQDPGQSYGYTF.

V usage is TRBV18 and J usage is TRBJ2-1; D perhaps matches TRBD2 (5 bases). V was cut by 0 bases and J by 5 bases, with 8 bases left in between. Germline V gene lookup returns CDR1 KGHSH and CDR2 LQKENI. The CDR3 sequence is 14 residues long. CDR3 sequence (DNA): TGTGCCAGCTCACCACCGGTGAGGGACAATGAGCAGTTCTTC. It translates to CASSPPVRDNEQFF.

This clone was detected only a few times. The gene calls are TRBV28 and TRBJ1-1; 7 bases agree with TRBD1. J lost 3 bases, V lost 6 bases, and 7 bases had no gene match. CDR1 MDHEN and CDR2 SYDVKM come from the germline V gene. This CDR3 region has 14 residues. The CDR3 spells CASRTGHWDTEAFF. CDR3 DNA: TGTGCCAGCAGGACAGGGCACTGGGACACTGAAGCTTTCTTT.

This sequence joins TRBV18 and TRBJ2-7; D uncertain. Germline values: CDR1 KGHSH, CDR2 LQKENI. The CDR3 covers 13 residues. V lost 3 bases and J 12 bases, leaving 18 bases between the germline ends. CDR3 DNA: TGTGCCAGCTCACCGAACTCTTTGGGCAGTAGGTACTTC. Translating gives CASSPNSLGSRYF.

This clone was recorded a few times. The chain carries TRBV30 and TRBJ2-5, with D uncertain. Germline assignment: CDR1 GTSNPN and CDR2 SVGIG (reference sequence). With 3 bases removed from V and 1 base from J, the gap between germline ends came to 9 bases. The CDR3 is 13 residues long. CDR3 residues: CAWSERFQETQYF. The DNA of the CDR3 is TGTGCCTGGAGCGAACGTTTCCAAGAGACCCAGTACTTC.